Below, one TCR beta chain is given with its context. The target antigen is unknown. The source of the sample is a study of response to subunit inactivated influenza vaccine. Study-level results: Few additional T cells are recruited per seasonal influenza vaccination, authors suggested.

TCRdb reprocessed the RT-PCR reads via MiXCR and lists one record per CDR3 protein. Of 700,000 to 800,000 distinct CDR3 sequences detected, 15% to 20% appear once; the ten largest clones hold roughly 10%. This specimen consisted of PBMCs from blood, obtained 5 days after vaccination. The TCR sequence derives from a man aged 50-60 years who received an inactivated influenza vaccine.

DNA of the CDR3: TGCAGTGCTAGAATGCTTGGGTTAGAATACGAGCAGTACTTC. Amino acid sequence: CSARMLGLEYEQYF. The chain recombines TRBV20-1 with TRBJ2-7; unclear D gene. The V end was cut by 2 bases, the J end by 4 bases, with 15 bases between. Germline V gives CDR1 DFQATT, CDR2 SNEGSKA (reference sequence). The CDR3 sequence is 14 residues long.